A single sample gave rise to the 29 T cell receptor beta chains below, sequenced in a study of T cells after yellow fever vaccination. TCRdb itself ran the 5' RACE reads through MiXCR, one entry per CDR3 protein. This sample yields approximately 610,000 distinct CDR3 sequences, of which about 17% are seen a single time; around a sixth belongs to the top ten. The sequences come from PBMCs, collected 5 days after the first yellow fever vaccination. All receptors derive from a man aged 18 to 30 who received the YFV17D yellow fever vaccine.

This chain links TRBV12-3 or TRBV12-4 with TRBJ2-1; TRBD2 agrees at 15 bases. V lost 6 bases and J lost 4; bases outside the gene matches: 4. The CDR3 spans 16 residues. DNA for the CDR3: TGTGCCAGCAGCAACGGACTAGCGGGGGGGTACAATGAGCAGTTCTTC. Protein: CASSNGLAGGYNEQFF.

This clonotype was counted many times. V and J are TRBV6-1 and TRBJ2-7, with 7 positions matching TRBD1. CDR1 MNHNS and CDR2 SASEGT come from the germline V gene. The CDR3 covers 14 residues. Unmatched junction bases numbered 8, after V lost 6 bases and J lost 3 bases. The CDR3 here is CASRATGQNYEQYF. The DNA for the CDR3 is TGTGCCAGCAGGGCAACGGGACAGAACTACGAGCAGTACTTC.

This clonotype was seen only a few times. The chain combines TRBV7-9 with TRBJ2-1; 9 bases align to TRBD1. There are 14 residues in the CDR3. The V and J ends lost 2 bases and 11 bases, in that order; junction bases with no gene match: 7. Germline CDR1 SEHNR, CDR2 FQNEAQ (reference sequence). This CDR3 reads CASSLTGGNPKQFF. Written as DNA, the CDR3 is TGTGCCAGCAGCTTAACAGGGGGCAACCCCAAGCAGTTCTTC.

This rearrangement joins TRBV20-1 to TRBJ2-6, with 10 nucleotides matching TRBD1. CDR3 length equals 16 residues. Trimming at V came to 7 bases and at J to 2 bases, leaving 8 bases not matched to a gene. Looked up from germline, CDR1 is DFQATT and CDR2 is SNEGSKA (reference sequence). Here the CDR3 reads CSVSGQGFTGANVLTF. The CDR3 coding sequence is TGCAGTGTCTCGGGACAGGGGTTCACTGGGGCCAACGTCCTGACTTTC.

The V gene is TRBV7-9, the J gene TRBJ2-2, with TRBD2 identical over 7 bases. With 4 bases clipped from V and 1 base from J, the junction kept 9 bases outside the gene matches. The V gene's germline CDR1 is SEHNR and CDR2 FQNEAQ (reference sequence). The CDR3 has 17 amino acids. CDR3 residues: CASSSGLPLRNTGELFF. The DNA of the CDR3 is TGTGCCAGCAGCTCGGGACTACCCCTCCGGAACACCGGGGAGCTGTTTTTT.

This chain connects TRBV27 to TRBJ2-1; 7 bases fit TRBD1. V shed 5 bases and J 8 bases; nucleotides not matched to a gene: 9. This CDR3 region has 14 residues. Germline lookup yields CDR1 MNHEY and CDR2 SMNVEV (reference sequence). Here the CDR3 reads CASSGGQWVDEQFF. CDR3 nucleotide sequence: TGTGCCAGCAGTGGGGGACAGTGGGTCGATGAGCAGTTCTTC.

J is TRBJ2-4 and V is TRBV6-2 or TRBV6-3; 7 bases line up with TRBD1. Germline V gene sequence: CDR1 MNHEY, CDR2 SVGEGT. This CDR3 spans 15 amino acids. J gave up 13 bases and V 4 bases, and 16 bases lay outside the gene matches. CDR3 coding DNA: TGTGCCAGCAGTTCTCCCGGGGACAGACCCTGGGGGCAGTACTTC. Its protein is CASSSPGDRPWGQYF.

V and J are TRBV6-5 and TRBJ2-3; 10 positions match TRBD1. Trimming removed 0 bases from V and 4 bases from J; junction bases left unmatched: 4. The CDR3 spans 16 residues. CDR1 MNHEY and CDR2 SVGAGI come from the germline V gene. CDR3 DNA: TGTGCCAGCAGTTACTCCACCGGACAGGGGGCAGATACGCAGTATTTT. Translating gives CASSYSTGQGADTQYF.

In this sample, this clonotype turned up many times. V gene TRBV5-1 combines with J gene TRBJ2-2, with 8 bases identical to TRBD2. The junction had 7 bases not matched to a gene; V was cut back by 5 bases and J by 1 base. CDR3 length: 16 amino acids. Germline V CDR1 and CDR2: SGHRS, YFSETQ. The CDR3 DNA follows: TGCGCCAGCAGACCGAGCGGGGGCCTGAACACCGGGGAGCTGTTTTTT. This codes for CASRPSGGLNTGELFF.

CDR3 protein: CASSTAGLAGGLEQYF. CDR3 nucleotide sequence: TGTGCCAGCAGCACGGCCGGCCTAGCGGGGGGGCTTGAGCAGTACTTC. The chain uses TRBV4-2 and TRBJ2-7; 12 bases match TRBD2. The length of the CDR3 is 16 residues. J was trimmed by 7 bases and V by 5 bases; bases with no gene match: 12. Germline V lookup: CDR1 LGHNA, CDR2 YNFKEQ.

The chain links TRBV4-1 to TRBJ2-2, with 8 nucleotides matching TRBD1. Germline CDR1 MGHRA, CDR2 YSYEKL. The CDR3 length is 17 residues. J was trimmed by 1 base and V by 4 bases; bases with no gene match: 8. The CDR3 sequence: CASSPLPGQVNTGELFF. CDR3 DNA sequence: TGCGCCAGCAGCCCACTCCCGGGACAGGTGAACACCGGGGAGCTGTTTTTT.

This clonotype was recorded a few times. The chain has TRBV15 and TRBJ2-7, with D possibly called TRBD1 or TRBD2 (6 bases each). The CDR3 runs to 15 residues. Germline V gene sequence: CDR1 LNHNV, CDR2 YYDKDF (reference sequence). V gave up 0 bases and J gave up 6 bases, with 15 bases separating them. The CDR3, as DNA: TGTGCCACCAGCAGAGATCTGGTCGGGGGCGGCGAGCAGTACTTC. It encodes CATSRDLVGGGEQYF.

The genes are TRBV7-2 and TRBJ1-1; the D is unclear. V dropped 4 bases and J dropped 1 base, with 10 bases sitting between them. Germline V CDR1 and CDR2: SGHTA, FQGNSA. The CDR3 is 14 residues long. The CDR3 coding sequence is TGTGCCAGCAGCTCCAGACCAGGGAACACTGAAGCTTTCTTT. As protein: CASSSRPGNTEAFF.

This clonotype was counted between two and nine times. The J gene is TRBJ2-7, the V gene TRBV7-2, with no clear D. Germline V lookup: CDR1 SGHTA, CDR2 FQGNSA. The CDR3 runs 11 residues. V was clipped by 0 bases and J by 6 bases, with 3 bases between them. In DNA form, the CDR3 reads TGTGCCAGCAGCTTAGCGCGCGAGCAGTACTTC. Amino acids: CASSLAREQYF.

This clonotype was detected a few times. The CDR3 loop reads CASSLAIGKTEIQETQYF. Written as DNA, the CDR3 is TGTGCCAGCAGCTTAGCTATCGGCAAAACGGAAATCCAAGAGACCCAGTACTTC. The V and J genes are TRBV7-8 and TRBJ2-5; the D is unclear. The length of the CDR3 is 18 residues. Trimming removed 0 bases from V and 1 base from J, with 18 bases in between. Germline V CDR1 and CDR2: SGHVS, FQNEAQ.

This clonotype was seen a few times. The rearrangement uses TRBV5-6 and TRBJ1-2; D is perhaps TRBD1 (6 bases). Germline V gene data show CDR1 as SGHDT and CDR2 as YYEEEE. The CDR3 totals 14 residues. Trimming pared 7 bases from V and 5 bases from J, leaving 18 bases between. CDR3 in amino acids: CASFLQGREYGYTF. The DNA for the CDR3 is TGTGCCAGCTTCCTGCAGGGGCGCGAGTATGGCTACACCTTC.

The chain is built from TRBV5-5 and TRBJ1-1, with D possibly TRBD1 on 5 matching bases. Germline CDR1 SGHKS, CDR2 YYEKEE (reference sequence). This CDR3 contains 15 residues. V was pared by 3 bases and J by 4 bases, with 16 bases between. This CDR3 is CASSWSSQGGTEAFF. Here the CDR3 DNA reads TGTGCCAGCAGCTGGTCGAGTCAGGGAGGCACTGAAGCTTTCTTT. Combining the CDR3 with reference TRBV5-5 and TRBJ1-1 gives the whole variable domain DAGVTQSPTHLIKTRGQQVTLRCSPISGHKSVSWYQQVLGQGPQFIFQYYEKEERGRGNFPDRFSARQFPNYSSELNVNALLLGDSALYLCASSWSSQGGTEAFFGQGTRLTVV.

This clonotype was seen a handful of times. The genes are TRBV6-2 or TRBV6-3 and TRBJ2-1, with TRBD2 identical over 10 bases. This CDR3 spans 16 amino acids. Germline V lookup: CDR1 MNHEY, CDR2 SVGEGT. Losses at the gene ends were 7 bases for V and 7 bases for J; bases not matched to a gene: 13. The CDR3 protein is CASKLGSGGAGNEQFF. CDR3 nucleotide sequence: TGTGCCAGCAAACTAGGGAGCGGGGGGGCCGGGAATGAGCAGTTCTTC.

This clonotype was seen more than once but under ten times. V gene TRBV10-3 combines with J gene TRBJ2-7, with 10 nucleotides matching TRBD1. In germline, CDR1 is ENHRY, CDR2 SYGVKD. J gave up 2 bases and V 4 bases, and 5 bases lay outside the gene matches. This CDR3 is 15 amino acids long. The CDR3, as DNA: TGTGCCATCAGTGGCGGGGACAGGGGTACCTACGAGCAGTACGTC. This sequence encodes CAISGGDRGTYEQYV.

The genes are TRBV6-2 or TRBV6-3 and TRBJ2-1, with D possibly TRBD1 on 5 matching bases. Between the trimmed V and J ends, which lost 5 bases and 2 bases, there was a span of 7 bases. Looked up from germline, CDR1 is MNHEY and CDR2 is SVGEGT. The CDR3 contains 13 residues. DNA for the CDR3: TGTGCCAGCAGTGGGGCCACCTACAATGAGCAGTTCTTC. As protein: CASSGATYNEQFF.

This clonotype was picked up a small number of times. The gene calls are TRBV20-1 and TRBJ2-1, with D perhaps matching TRBD2 (6 bases). This CDR3 region has 16 residues. The V end lost 6 bases, the J end lost 0 bases, and 18 bases lay between the germline ends. CDR1 and CDR2 (germline): DFQATT, SNEGSKA (reference sequence). DNA of the CDR3: TGCAGTGCCGATCGCCCCGTCGGGGGCTCCTACAATGAGCAGTTCTTC. It yields the protein CSADRPVGGSYNEQFF.

The chain joins TRBV2 to TRBJ2-2; 9 bases align to TRBD2. CDR3 length: 16 residues. The junction had 9 bases not matched to a gene; V was cut back by 10 bases and J by 0 bases. Germline loops: CDR1 SNHLY, CDR2 FYNNEI. The CDR3 region has the DNA TGTGCCACCCCGGGTAGCGGGGGTGCGAACACCGGGGAGCTGTTTTTT. Translation: CATPGSGGANTGELFF. The variable domain in full, with the rest retrieved from reference TRBV2 and TRBJ2-2, is EPEVTQTPSHQVTQMGQEVILRCVPISNHLYFYWYRQILGQKVEFLVSFYNNEISEKSEIFDDQFSVERPDGSNFTLKIRSTKLEDSAMYFCATPGSGGANTGELFFGEGSRLTVL.

This clonotype was counted only a few times. The CDR3 here is CASSFTGTGERDTQYF. The DNA of the CDR3 is TGTGCCAGCAGCTTCACCGGGACAGGGGAACGAGATACGCAGTATTTT. This chain joins TRBV11-2 and TRBJ2-3; 10 positions agree with TRBD1. With 3 bases clipped from V and 5 bases from J, the junction kept 8 bases outside the gene matches. Germline loops: CDR1 SGHAT, CDR2 FQNNGV. The CDR3 runs to 16 residues.

This clonotype was picked up a small number of times. The V call is TRBV7-9, the J call TRBJ2-2, with TRBD2 matching 8 bases. This CDR3 is 16 amino acids long. Germline-derived CDR1 and CDR2 are SEHNR and FQNEAQ (reference sequence). The V gene end was trimmed by 3 bases and the J gene end by 5 bases; junction bases not matched to a gene: 8. CDR3 sequence reads: CASSLVGGGPTGELFF. In nucleotides, the CDR3 is TGTGCCAGCAGCTTGGTCGGGGGGGGGCCGACCGGGGAGCTGTTTTTT.

This clonotype turned up a few times. This chain links TRBV7-3 with TRBJ2-7; possibly TRBD2 for D (5 bases). This CDR3 region has 14 residues. The germline V gene has CDR1 SGHTA and CDR2 FQGTGA. Trimming pared 6 bases from V and 4 bases from J, leaving 16 bases between. The CDR3 DNA follows: TGTGCCAGCAGTCCTGCCGGTCCGGGGTACGAGCAGTACTTC. This gives the protein CASSPAGPGYEQYF.

This clonotype was seen a few times. The chain recombines TRBV18 with TRBJ2-1, with 7 positions matching TRBD2. Per germline, CDR1 KGHSH and CDR2 LQKENI. The CDR3 has 17 amino acids. The ends lost 1 base at V and 0 bases at J; junction bases unmatched: 6. The CDR3 here is CASSPQAGQSSYNEQFF. The CDR3 DNA is TGTGCCAGCTCACCACAAGCGGGGCAGAGCTCCTACAATGAGCAGTTCTTC.

J is TRBJ1-1 and V is TRBV10-1, with D maybe TRBD1 (5 bases). Trimming took off 0 bases at V and 11 bases at J, with 13 bases between the two ends. CDR3 length: 13 residues. Germline CDR1 and CDR2: WNHNN and SYGVQD (reference sequence). CDR3 nucleotides: TGCGCCAGCAGTGAGTCGAGTGGGGACGGGGCTTTCTTT. Protein product: CASSESSGDGAFF.

This clonotype has only a few counts. The chain couples TRBV5-1 to TRBJ2-2, with 9 bases aligning to TRBD2. In germline, CDR1 is SGHRS, CDR2 YFSETQ. CDR3 size: 15 residues. V was pared by 4 bases and J by 10 bases, with 11 bases of the junction left unmatched. CDR3 region: CASSPRRRGGVELFF. DNA for the CDR3: TGCGCCAGCAGCCCCCGTCGGCGGGGGGGCGTGGAGCTGTTTTTT.

The J gene is TRBJ1-5, the V gene TRBV6-5; D possibly corresponds to TRBD1 (5 bases). There are 14 residues in the CDR3. The ends were cut back, 3 bases at V and 6 bases at J, with 12 bases in the middle. CDR1 and CDR2 (germline): MNHEY, SVGAGI. CDR3 region: CASSYRTHSQPQHF. The CDR3 nucleotides read TGTGCCAGCAGTTATAGGACACATTCTCAGCCCCAGCATTTT.